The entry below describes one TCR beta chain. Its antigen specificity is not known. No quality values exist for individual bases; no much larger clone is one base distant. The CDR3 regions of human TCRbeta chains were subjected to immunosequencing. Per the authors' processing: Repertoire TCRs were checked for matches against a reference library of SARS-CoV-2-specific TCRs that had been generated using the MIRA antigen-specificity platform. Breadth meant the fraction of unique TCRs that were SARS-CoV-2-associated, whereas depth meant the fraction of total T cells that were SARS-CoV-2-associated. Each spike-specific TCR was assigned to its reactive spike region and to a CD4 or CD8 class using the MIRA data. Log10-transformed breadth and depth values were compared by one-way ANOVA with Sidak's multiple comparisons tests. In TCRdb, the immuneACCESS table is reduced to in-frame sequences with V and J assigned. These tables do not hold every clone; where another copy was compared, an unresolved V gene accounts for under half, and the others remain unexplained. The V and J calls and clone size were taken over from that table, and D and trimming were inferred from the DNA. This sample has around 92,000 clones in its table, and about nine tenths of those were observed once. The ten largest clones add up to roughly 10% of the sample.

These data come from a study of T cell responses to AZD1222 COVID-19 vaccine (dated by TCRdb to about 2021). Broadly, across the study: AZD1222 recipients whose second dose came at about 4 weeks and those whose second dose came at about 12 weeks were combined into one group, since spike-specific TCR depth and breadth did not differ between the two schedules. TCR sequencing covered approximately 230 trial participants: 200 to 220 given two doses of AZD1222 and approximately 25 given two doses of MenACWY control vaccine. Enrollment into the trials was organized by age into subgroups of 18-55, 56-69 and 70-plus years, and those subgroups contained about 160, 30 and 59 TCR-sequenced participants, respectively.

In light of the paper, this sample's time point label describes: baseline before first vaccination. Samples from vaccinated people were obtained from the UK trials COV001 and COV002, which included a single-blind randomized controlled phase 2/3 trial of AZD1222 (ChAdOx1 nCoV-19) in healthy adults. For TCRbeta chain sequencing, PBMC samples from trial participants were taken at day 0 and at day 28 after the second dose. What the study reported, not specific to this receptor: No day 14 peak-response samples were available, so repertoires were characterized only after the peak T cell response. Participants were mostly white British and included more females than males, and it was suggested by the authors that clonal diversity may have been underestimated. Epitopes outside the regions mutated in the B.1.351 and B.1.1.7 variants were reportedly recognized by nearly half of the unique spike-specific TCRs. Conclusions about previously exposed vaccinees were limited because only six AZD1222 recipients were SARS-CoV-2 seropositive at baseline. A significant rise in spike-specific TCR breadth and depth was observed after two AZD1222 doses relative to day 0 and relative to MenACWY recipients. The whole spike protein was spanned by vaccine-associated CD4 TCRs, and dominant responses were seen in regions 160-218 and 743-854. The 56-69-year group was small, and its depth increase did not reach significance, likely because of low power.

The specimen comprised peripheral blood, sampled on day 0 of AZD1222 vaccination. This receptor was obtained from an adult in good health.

The CDR3 region: CASRALDRLGTEAFF. The sequence in DNA is TGTGCCAGCAGAGCCCTTGACAGATTAGGAACTGAAGCTTTCTTT. Rearrangement joined TRBV27 to TRBJ1-1, and TRBD1 may be the D gene, going by 5 matching bases. Looking up the germline V gene (reference sequence) yields CDR1 MNHEY and CDR2 SMNVEV. Including the terminal cysteine and phenylalanine, the CDR3 comprises 15 residues. Of the read, only the CDR3 DNA is kept; its 45 bases are in frame from base 1. Trimming takes 6 bases from V and 5 bases from J, and the germline ends sit 19 bases apart.